Each of the 21 T cell receptor beta chains below was sequenced from the same sample in a study of blood T cell repertoires in COVID-19. Libraries were prepared by immunoSEQ multiplex PCR; TCRdb keeps only in-frame clonotypes and omits some of them. This table holds around 92,000 clones, 85% to 90% found once. Material: peripheral blood. Receptor source: a woman aged 55-69 years in a cohort sampled during active or convalescent COVID-19.

This clone was detected only a few times. The chain is built from TRBV21-1 and TRBJ2-1; the table gives TRBD1 as D, unverified against the DNA. TRBV21-1 is listed as a pseudogene. The CDR3 totals 17 residues. The DNA of the CDR3 is TGTGCCAGCACCCCAGGACAGGGGGCAAGCTCCTACAATGAGCAGTTCTTC. Translating gives CASTPGQGASSYNEQFF.

The rearrangement joins TRBV5-6 to TRBJ2-1; D gene uncertain. Germline V lookup: CDR1 SGHDT, CDR2 YYEEEE. V was shortened by 0 bases and J by 0 bases, with 7 bases between the two germline ends. The CDR3 runs to 15 residues. Here the CDR3 DNA reads TGTGCCAGCAGCTTGGTACCCGGCTCCTACAATGAGCAGTTCTTC. It specifies CASSLVPGSYNEQFF.

This clone was observed once. J is TRBJ1-4 and V is TRBV5-5; 9 bases are a match to TRBD1. Per the germline V gene, CDR1 is SGHKS and CDR2 is YYEKEE (reference sequence). V shed 5 bases, J shed 5 bases, and the junction held 7 bases outside the gene matches. The CDR3 runs 15 residues. CDR3 nucleotide sequence: TGTGCCAGCAGGACAACCGGGACAGGGAATGAAAAACTGTTTTTT. Protein: CASRTTGTGNEKLFF.

The V call is TRBV19, the J call TRBJ1-2, with 11 bases lining up with TRBD1. From germline, CDR1 is LNHDA and CDR2 SQIVND (reference sequence). V was clipped by 1 base and J by 4 bases; unmatched bases: 5. The CDR3 totals 16 residues. The CDR3 here is CASSIAMGTGGYGYTF. The CDR3 DNA sequence: TGTGCCAGTAGTATAGCCATGGGGACAGGGGGCTATGGCTACACCTTC.

This chain uses TRBV18 with TRBJ1-2; 7 bases line up with TRBD1. Germline V gene lookup returns CDR1 KGHSH and CDR2 LQKENI. The CDR3 has 17 residues. With V trimmed by 3 bases and J by 1 base, 11 bases remained unmatched. CDR3 sequence: CASSPSTGQAGNYGYTF. The CDR3 coding sequence is TGTGCCAGCTCACCCTCGACCGGACAGGCGGGTAACTATGGCTACACCTTC.

The gene calls are TRBV5-8 and TRBJ1-2, with D maybe TRBD1 (5 bases). Trimming cost V 1 base and J 5 bases, with 9 bases left between them. This CDR3 comprises 13 residues. CDR1 and CDR2 from the germline V gene are SGHTS and YDEGEE. CDR3: CASSLSRQYGYTF. The CDR3 DNA sequence: TGTGCCAGCAGCTTGTCTCGACAGTATGGCTACACCTTC.

The chain couples TRBV24-1 to TRBJ2-2; TRBD1 is a possible D gene (5 bases). The CDR3 contains 14 residues. Trimming shortened V by 0 bases and J by 5 bases, and 6 bases separated the two germline ends. CDR1 and CDR2 from the germline V gene are KGHDR and SFDVKD. The CDR3 is CATSDLQGTGELFF. Here the CDR3 DNA reads TGTGCCACCAGTGATTTGCAGGGTACCGGGGAGCTGTTTTTT.

This chain connects TRBV2 to TRBJ2-3, with D perhaps matching TRBD2 (6 bases). The ends were cut back, 6 bases at V and 2 bases at J, with 9 bases in the middle. Germline CDR1 reads SNHLY; CDR2 reads FYNNEI. The CDR3 runs 13 residues. The CDR3 protein is CASREGFTDTQYF. The CDR3 coding sequence is TGTGCCAGCAGGGAGGGTTTCACAGATACGCAGTATTTT.

V usage is TRBV14 and J usage is TRBJ2-7, with 8 bases that match TRBD1. This CDR3 contains 17 residues. Germline V gene sequence: CDR1 SGHDN, CDR2 FVKESK. V lost 1 base and J lost 4; bases outside the gene matches: 12. The CDR3 region is CASSQGSRTGITYEQYF. CDR3 DNA: TGTGCCAGCAGCCAAGGGTCGAGGACAGGGATAACGTACGAGCAGTACTTC.

The V call is TRBV7-2, the J call TRBJ2-7, with 9 bases aligning to TRBD2. This CDR3 region has 18 residues. Per germline, CDR1 SGHTA and CDR2 FQGNSA. J was trimmed by 3 bases and V by 0 bases; bases with no gene match: 12. DNA for the CDR3: TGTGCCAGCAGCTTAGCCCCTCCTGATAGCGGGAGCGTCTACGAGCAGTACTTC. It yields the protein CASSLAPPDSGSVYEQYF.

This rearrangement joins TRBV12-3 or TRBV12-4 to TRBJ1-1; D perhaps matches TRBD1 (6 bases). This CDR3 spans 13 amino acids. Trimming removed 6 bases at V and 10 bases at J, with 18 bases between. The CDR3 sequence is CASSRTGRVGAFF. The DNA for the CDR3 is TGTGCCAGCAGCAGAACAGGGAGGGTGGGAGCTTTCTTT.

The chain uses TRBV7-3 and TRBJ2-1, with 12 bases identical to TRBD2. The CDR3 spans 15 residues. The germline V gene has CDR1 SGHTA and CDR2 FQGTGA. V was clipped by 5 bases and J by 7 bases; unmatched bases: 6. The CDR3 nucleotides are TGTGCCAGCAGCCAAGCTAGCGGGAGGGGGAATGAGCAGTTCTTC. Translated: CASSQASGRGNEQFF.

This chain joins TRBV5-6 and TRBJ1-4, with D unclear. The V end was cut by 0 bases, the J end by 5 bases, with 14 bases between. This CDR3 region has 16 residues. Germline lookup yields CDR1 SGHDT and CDR2 YYEEEE. CDR3 sequence reads: CASSLAFTGTNEKLFF. CDR3 nucleotides: TGTGCCAGCAGCTTGGCTTTCACGGGAACGAATGAAAAACTGTTTTTT.

The V gene is TRBV3-1 (or the pseudogene TRBV3-2), the J gene TRBJ1-2; 9 bases fit TRBD1. V shed 3 bases and J 4 bases; nucleotides not matched to a gene: 9. This CDR3 spans 16 amino acids. The germline CDR1 and CDR2 sequences are LGHDT and YNNKEL (reference sequence). The CDR3 loop reads CASSHHRGLVSYGYTF. In DNA form, the CDR3 reads TGTGCCAGCAGCCATCACAGGGGGCTCGTTTCCTATGGCTACACCTTC.

The genes are TRBV19 and TRBJ2-5, with TRBD2 identical over 10 bases. This CDR3 has 18 amino acids. V lost 2 bases to trimming and J lost 0 bases; unmatched junction nucleotides: 9. CDR1 and CDR2 from the germline V gene are LNHDA and SQIVND (reference sequence). Here the CDR3 reads CASSIRASGGPYQETQYF. CDR3 nucleotides: TGTGCCAGTAGTATACGCGCTAGCGGGGGCCCGTACCAAGAGACCCAGTACTTC.

This chain connects TRBV5-8 to TRBJ1-4; the D is unclear. CDR3 length equals 13 residues. The V end was cut by 6 bases, the J end by 6 bases, with 12 bases between. Germline V gives CDR1 SGHTS, CDR2 YDEGEE. The CDR3 sequence: CASITWQDEKLFF. The CDR3, as DNA: TGTGCCAGCATCACTTGGCAGGATGAAAAACTGTTTTTT.

The chain has TRBV6-5 and TRBJ1-1; no firm D call. In germline, CDR1 is MNHEY, CDR2 SVGAGI. V was trimmed by 6 bases and J by 2 bases, leaving 4 bases between them. This CDR3 has 11 amino acids. The DNA of the CDR3 is TGTGCCAGCAGCTCCAACACTGAAGCTTTCTTT. Translation: CASSSNTEAFF.

Concerning this clone: Sequence at one end of the junction differs from germline and may be a read error. The chain's CDR3 is CASSLGRNTEAFF. The DNA for the CDR3 is TGTGCTAGCAGCTTAGGGAGAAACACTGAAGCTTTCTTT. This chain connects TRBV7-7 to TRBJ1-1; no definite D call. This CDR3 spans 13 amino acids. In germline, CDR1 is SSHAT, CDR2 FNYEAQ (reference sequence).

The chain uses TRBV30 and TRBJ1-1, with TRBD1 identical over 8 bases. The CDR3 is 16 amino acids. V lost 4 bases and J lost 1; bases outside the gene matches: 11. The germline V gene encodes CDR1 GTSNPN and CDR2 SVGIG (reference sequence). CDR3 protein: CAWTIGQGIPNTEAFF. The CDR3 bases are TGTGCCTGGACGATCGGACAGGGCATCCCGAACACTGAAGCTTTCTTT.

The chain couples TRBV5-5 to TRBJ1-5; TRBD1 agrees at 8 bases. This CDR3 contains 18 residues. J lost 0 bases, V lost 4 bases, and 12 bases had no gene match. Germline loops: CDR1 SGHKS, CDR2 YYEKEE (reference sequence). The CDR3 loop reads CASSPLPGQVSSNQPQHF. The CDR3 DNA reads TGTGCCAGCAGCCCCCTTCCGGGACAGGTATCTAGCAATCAGCCCCAGCATTTT.

This clone was recorded only once. This chain links TRBV5-4 with TRBJ2-7; 10 bases map to TRBD1. J gave up 3 bases and V 7 bases, and 7 bases lay outside the gene matches. Germline loops: CDR1 SGHNT, CDR2 YYREEE (reference sequence). The CDR3 spans 14 residues. Written as DNA, the CDR3 is TGTGCCAGCCACGGACAGGGGGTAATCTACGAGCAGTACTTC. Amino acids: CASHGQGVIYEQYF.